Here is one T cell receptor beta chain with its context. Its antigen is currently unknown. These data come from a study of naive and memory T cell subsets. Overall study findings and caveats: A few larger clonotypes appeared in naive repertoires, especially CD8, possibly memory cells re-expressing CD45RA.

An equimolar mix of two oligonucleotides served as the beta constant-region primer for TRBC1 and TRBC2. Four rounds of PCR amplified the ligated cDNA using nested alpha and beta constant-region primers plus SP2. TCRdb itself ran the UMI-ligation and nested PCR reads through MiXCR, one entry per CDR3 protein. The sample gives over 110,000 distinct CDR3 sequences, approximately 20% of which show up once; 0.5% to 0.75% is in the top ten. The junction had 16 bases not matched to a gene; V was cut back by 6 bases and J by 5 bases. CDR1 is DFQATT and CDR2 is SNEGSKA in the germline V gene (reference sequence). CDR3 size: 15 residues.

Sequenced sample: naive CD8+ T cells from blood. The chain combines TRBV20-1 with TRBJ2-7; TRBD2 matches at 7 bases. This sequence was found in a human donor in good health. In DNA, the CDR3 is TGCAGTGCAACCCGGGTTAATTATGCGGGAGACGAGCAGTACTTC. Translating it yields CSATRVNYAGDEQYF.